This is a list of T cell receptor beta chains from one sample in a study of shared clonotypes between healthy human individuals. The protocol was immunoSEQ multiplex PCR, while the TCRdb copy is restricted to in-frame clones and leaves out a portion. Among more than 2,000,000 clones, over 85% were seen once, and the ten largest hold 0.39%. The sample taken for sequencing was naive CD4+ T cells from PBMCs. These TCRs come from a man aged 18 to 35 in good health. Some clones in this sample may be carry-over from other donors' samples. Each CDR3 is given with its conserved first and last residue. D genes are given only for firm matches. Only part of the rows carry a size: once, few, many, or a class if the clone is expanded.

TGTGCCAGCAGCTTACCCGCTGGCCGGGGAAACATTCAGTACTTC	CASSLPAGRGNIQYF	.	.	TRBV11-1	TRBJ2-4
TGTGCCAGCACCCCTCGAGGGGCAGGGCAGCCCCAGCATTTT	CASTPRGAGQPQHF	.	.	TRBV6-1	TRBJ1-5
TGTGCCGGGGATAGGGAAGGGAGAGAGACCCAGTACTTC	CAGDREGRETQYF	.	.	TRBV2	TRBJ2-5
TGTGCCAGCTCACCATCAATAGACAGCTACGAGCAGTACTTC	CASSPSIDSYEQYF	.	.	TRBV18	TRBJ2-7
TGTGCTAGTGGTTTGGGAACGACTGAAGCTTTCTTT	CASGLGTTEAFF	.	.	TRBV12-5	TRBJ1-1
TGTGCCAGCAGCGAGGGGGCAGGGTGCACCTTC	CASSEGAGCTF	.	TRBD1	TRBV7-9	TRBJ1-2
TGTGCCAGCAGCCCAAGAAGGCGGGGGAGCACAGATACGCAGTATTTT	CASSPRRRGSTDTQYF	.	TRBD2	TRBV14	TRBJ2-3
TGTGCCAGCAGTTACTCTGGGGGGATGCGCTACGAGCAGTACTTC	CASSYSGGMRYEQYF	.	.	TRBV6-5	TRBJ2-7
TGTGCCAGCAGTGTGGGGGATCTGACACCTTATGGCTACACCTTC	CASSVGDLTPYGYTF	.	.	TRBV6-1	TRBJ1-2
TGTGCCAGCAGTGGACAGGGGGCAGATACGCAGTATTTT	CASSGQGADTQYF	.	TRBD1	TRBV6-1	TRBJ2-3
TGTGCCAGCAGTGAAGCGCGAGGAAGCACCATATATTTT	CASSEARGSTIYF	once	.	TRBV2	TRBJ1-3
TGCGCCAGCAGCCAGGGGGTCCAAGAGACCCAGTACTTC	CASSQGVQETQYF	.	TRBD1	TRBV5-1	TRBJ2-5
TGTGCCAGCAAAACCGGTAGCTCCTACGAGCAGTACTTC	CASKTGSSYEQYF	.	.	TRBV11-2	TRBJ2-7
TGTGCCAGCAGCTTGGGAGGGGGCAAAAACATTCAGTACTTC	CASSLGGGKNIQYF	few	.	TRBV5-4	TRBJ2-4
TGTGCCACCAGCAGAGATCGAGTAGCGGGGGTAAATGAGCAGTTCTTC	CATSRDRVAGVNEQFF	.	TRBD2	TRBV15	TRBJ2-1
TGTGCCAGCAGCGTAGGGACCCAGAGTTCCTACGAGCAGTACTTC	CASSVGTQSSYEQYF	.	.	TRBV9	TRBJ2-7
TGTGCCAGCAGCGTAGAGGGACTTAATGAAAAACTGTTTTTT	CASSVEGLNEKLFF	.	.	TRBV9	TRBJ1-4
TGTGCCCAGCAGGGGAACACTGAAGCTTTCTTT	CAQQGNTEAFF	few	.	TRBV2	TRBJ1-1
TGTGCCAGCAGCCTCCCCGCGGGGGGCTACACCTTC	CASSLPAGGYTF	few	.	TRBV28	TRBJ1-2
TGTGCCAGCAGCTTAGCGGGGAGGGGACAGGGGATCTATCGGCTTGGCTACACCTTC	CASSLAGRGQGIYRLGYTF	.	TRBD1	TRBV7-9	TRBJ1-2
TGTGCCAGCAGCTTAACTCCGGGTGGTGGGGCCAACGTCCTGACTTTC	CASSLTPGGGANVLTF	.	.	TRBV7-3	TRBJ2-6
TGTGCCAGCAGCTTAGGACTAGCGGGAGCCTACGAGCAGTACTTC	CASSLGLAGAYEQYF	.	TRBD2	TRBV7-2	TRBJ2-7
TGCGCCAGCAGCGTTGACAGCTCCGGGCGGGGAAAGTACTTC	CASSVDSSGRGKYF	once	.	TRBV5-1	TRBJ2-4
TGTGCCAGCAGCCAAGACCCAGGGGCTAACTATGGCTACACCTTC	CASSQDPGANYGYTF	.	.	TRBV4-2	TRBJ1-2
TGCGCCAGCAGCCAGAGGCCGGGCGGGAGGGGCACCGGGGAGCTGTTTTTT	CASSQRPGGRGTGELFF	once	TRBD2	TRBV4-3	TRBJ2-2
TGCGCCAGCAGCTTGGAGGGTAGCGATCAGCCCCAGCATTTT	CASSLEGSDQPQHF	.	.	TRBV5-1	TRBJ1-5
TGTGCCAGCAGTTTTGGACAGGCCTACGAGCAGTACTTC	CASSFGQAYEQYF	.	TRBD1	TRBV28	TRBJ2-7
TGTGCCAGCTCACCACAATGGGACTCTGGAAACACCATATATTTT	CASSPQWDSGNTIYF	.	.	TRBV18	TRBJ1-3
TGTGCCAGCAGCTTACGGATCAACTCCTACGAGCAGTACTTC	CASSLRINSYEQYF	.	.	TRBV7-2	TRBJ2-7
TGTGCCAGCAGCCAAGGAGGGACGACGGCAAACTATGGCTACACCTTC	CASSQGGTTANYGYTF	.	.	TRBV4-2	TRBJ1-2
TGTGCCAGCAGTTTAGGTCAGATGGAAGCTTTCTTT	CASSLGQMEAFF	.	.	TRBV28	TRBJ1-1
TGCGCCAGCAGCCAAGATCCCACTAGCGGGAGACCATATGAGCAGTTCTTC	CASSQDPTSGRPYEQFF	.	TRBD2	TRBV4-1	TRBJ2-1
TGTGCCAGCAGCTCGGGACTTTCAAATGAGCAGTTCTTC	CASSSGLSNEQFF	.	.	TRBV7-8	TRBJ2-1
TGTGCCAGCTCACCACGCGAAGGTAAGAACACTGAAGCTTTCTTT	CASSPREGKNTEAFF	.	.	TRBV18	TRBJ1-1
TGTGCCAGCAGTCCAGGGGGGAATGAGCAGTTCTTC	CASSPGGNEQFF	.	.	TRBV6-5	TRBJ2-1
TGTGCCAGCTCCGGGACCACCCTTAGTGAGCAGTTCTTC	CASSGTTLSEQFF	.	.	TRBV6-6	TRBJ2-1
TGCGCCAGCAGTGACGAAATCGGGACTGAAGCTTTCTTT	CASSDEIGTEAFF	few	.	TRBV10-1	TRBJ1-1
TGTGCCAGCAGCCACCTAAGGGGGGTGGGAAGGGCCGGGGAGCTGTTTTTT	CASSHLRGVGRAGELFF	.	.	TRBV28	TRBJ2-2
TGTGCCAGCAGCTTGCCTAGCGGAGGTTACAATGAGCAGTTCTTC	CASSLPSGGYNEQFF	.	TRBD2	TRBV5-6	TRBJ2-1
TGTGCCAGTAGGGATCAGGGAAACACTGAAGCTTTCTTT	CASRDQGNTEAFF	.	.	TRBV19	TRBJ1-1
TGTGCCAGCAGCGCACATTCAGCGGGGGCCAGAGAGACCCAGTACTTC	CASSAHSAGARETQYF	.	TRBD2	TRBV9	TRBJ2-5
TGCAGCGTGGACAGGGGGCTTAACATTCAGTACTTC	CSVDRGLNIQYF	.	TRBD1	TRBV29-1	TRBJ2-4
TGTGCCAGCATGGAGCGGGAGAGGCACGAGCAGTACTTC	CASMERERHEQYF	.	TRBD2	TRBV6-5	TRBJ2-7